The 16 T cell receptor beta chains in this list originate from one sample, sequenced in a study. TCRdb independently ran MiXCR on the RT-PCR reads; one entry per CDR3 protein. The profile shows about 700,000 distinct CDR3 sequences, 12% to 15% of them singletons. Source material: memory CD4+ T cells from blood. The receptors were gathered from a female donor in good health, serving as a healthy control.

This clonotype was seen many times. The CDR3, as DNA: TGTGCCAGCAGTTACAGACCGTACGGGGATGAGCAGTTCTTC. It codes for CASSYRPYGDEQFF. The chain employs TRBV6-5 and TRBJ2-1; possible D gene TRBD2, 5 bases. CDR1 MNHEY and CDR2 SVGAGI come from the germline V gene. The CDR3 runs 14 residues. V was trimmed by 2 bases and J by 8 bases, leaving 13 bases between them.

At least ten counts were recorded for this clonotype. The chain recombines TRBV7-9 with TRBJ2-1; D ambiguous. The CDR3 totals 16 residues. Germline assignment: CDR1 SEHNR and CDR2 FQNEAQ (reference sequence). V lost 4 bases and J 1 base, leaving 14 bases between the germline ends. CDR3 nucleotide sequence: TGTGCCAGCAGCTCCGGTGCGCTAGTTTCCTACAATGAGCAGTTCTTC. This translates into CASSSGALVSYNEQFF.

The rearrangement joins TRBV7-9 to TRBJ2-5; D remains ambiguous. This CDR3 is 14 amino acids long. Germline-derived CDR1 and CDR2 are SEHNR and FQNEAQ (reference sequence). V was pared by 5 bases and J by 5 bases, with 15 bases between. Here the CDR3 reads CASSPLLGPETQYF. CDR3 in DNA: TGTGCCAGCAGCCCTCTCCTGGGCCCGGAGACCCAGTACTTC.

The chain employs TRBV11-2 and TRBJ2-3; D gene uncertain. V shed 4 bases and J shed 2 bases, with 10 bases lying between them. Germline V gives CDR1 SGHAT, CDR2 FQNNGV. This CDR3 is 14 amino acids long. CDR3 sequence reads: CASSSAFHTDTQYF. The CDR3 bases are TGTGCCAGCAGCTCAGCATTCCACACAGATACGCAGTATTTT.

The genes are TRBV12-3 or TRBV12-4 and TRBJ1-3; D is unclear. CDR3 length: 12 amino acids. V lost 5 bases, J lost 7 bases, and 9 bases lay in between. CDR3 sequence: CASSLLRNTIYF. CDR3 DNA: TGTGCCAGCAGTCTCCTGCGGAACACCATATATTTT.

This clonotype appeared a few times. The CDR3 region has the DNA TGCGCCAGCAGCTCACCGGGACAGGGGGCGACCGGGGAGCTGTTTTTT. Translated: CASSSPGQGATGELFF. The chain is built from TRBV5-1 and TRBJ2-2; 12 nucleotides agree with TRBD1. Germline-derived CDR1 and CDR2 are SGHRS and YFSETQ. The CDR3 spans 16 residues. V shed 3 bases, J shed 5 bases, and the junction held 5 bases outside the gene matches.

The V call is TRBV5-1, the J call TRBJ1-2; 9 bases are a match to TRBD1. V gave up 3 bases and J gave up 4 bases; unmatched junction bases: 7. Germline V lookup: CDR1 SGHRS, CDR2 YFSETQ. The CDR3 is made up of 15 amino acids. The CDR3: CASSYHRGQGYGYTF. The CDR3 coding sequence is TGCGCCAGCAGCTACCACAGGGGGCAGGGCTATGGCTACACCTTC. Full variable domain (rest looked up from reference TRBV5-1 and TRBJ1-2): KAGVTQTPRYLIKTRGQQVTLSCSPISGHRSVSWYQQTPGQGLQFLFEYFSETQRNKGNFPGRFSGRQFSNSRSEMNVSTLELGDSALYLCASSYHRGQGYGYTFGSGTRLTVV.

This clonotype was recorded a few times. The V and J genes are TRBV28 and TRBJ2-1, with D perhaps matching TRBD2 (6 bases). This CDR3 contains 15 residues. Trimming removed 6 bases at V and 0 bases at J, with 12 bases between. The V gene's germline CDR1 is MDHEN and CDR2 SYDVKM. This CDR3 is CASSPGTLSYNEQFF. The CDR3 DNA reads TGTGCCAGCAGCCCCGGGACTCTCTCCTACAATGAGCAGTTCTTC.

This clonotype was recorded many times. At one end, the junction sequence differs from germline, possibly due to a read error. CDR3 bases: TGTGCCAGCAGCCTGGGACAGACAGATACGCAGTATTTT. It encodes CASSLGQTDTQYF. The chain is built from TRBV5-1 and TRBJ2-3; 7 bases fit TRBD1. The germline CDR1 and CDR2 sequences are SGHRS and YFSETQ. The CDR3 spans 13 residues.

The rearrangement links TRBV20-1 to TRBJ2-1; 9 positions agree with TRBD2. V trimming: 4 bases; J trimming: 3 bases; junction bases outside the gene matches: 13. The CDR3 is made up of 17 amino acids. The V gene's germline CDR1 is DFQATT and CDR2 SNEGSKA (reference sequence). DNA for the CDR3: TGCAGTGCTATTGTAACTAGCGGGCAGGGTGGCTACAATGAGCAGTTCTTC. Translation gives CSAIVTSGQGGYNEQFF.

The table lists this clonotype with many counts. The J gene is TRBJ2-1, the V gene TRBV5-1; 12 positions match TRBD2. Trimming removed 2 bases from V and 6 bases from J; junction bases left unmatched: 3. Germline assignment: CDR1 SGHRS and CDR2 YFSETQ. This CDR3 spans 15 amino acids. CDR3 DNA: TGCGCCAGCAGCTTAAGGACTAGCGGGACCAATGAGCAGTTCTTC. This codes for CASSLRTSGTNEQFF.

This chain connects TRBV5-1 to TRBJ1-2; D unresolved. The CDR3 contains 14 residues. V gave up 0 bases and J gave up 8 bases, with 14 bases separating them. Germline V gene data show CDR1 as SGHRS and CDR2 as YFSETQ. In DNA form, the CDR3 reads TGCGCCAGCAGCTTGGAGAGCCCTACACGAGGCTACACCTTC. Translated: CASSLESPTRGYTF.

This chain uses TRBV6-6 with TRBJ1-6; a possible D gene is TRBD1 (5 bases). Germline V gene sequence: CDR1 MNHNY, CDR2 SVGAGI (reference sequence). The length of the CDR3 is 16 residues. Between the trimmed V and J ends, which lost 2 bases and 1 base, there was a span of 9 bases. The chain's CDR3 is CASSYGDWSYNSPLHF. For the CDR3, the DNA is TGTGCCAGCAGTTACGGGGACTGGTCCTATAATTCACCCCTCCACTTT.

The chain uses TRBV18 and TRBJ2-2; 7 nucleotides match TRBD1. The CDR3 is 15 residues long. V shed 2 bases and J 2 bases; nucleotides not matched to a gene: 2. The germline gives CDR1 KGHSH, CDR2 LQKENI. The CDR3 DNA follows: TGTGCCAGCTCACCAAAGGGGGCAAACACCGGGGAGCTGTTTTTT. Amino acids: CASSPKGANTGELFF.

This clonotype has a count of ten or more. At one boundary the junction diverges from the germline segment, which might be a read error. The rearrangement links TRBV7-2 to TRBJ2-5, with D unclear. The CDR3 consists of 12 residues. The germline gives CDR1 SGHTA, CDR2 FQGNSA. The CDR3, as DNA: TGTGCCAGCAGCTTAAGGCAAGGGACCCAGTACTTC. This sequence encodes CASSLRQGTQYF.

The chain joins TRBV15 to TRBJ2-7, with no clear D. The V end was cut by 5 bases, the J end by 1 base, with 3 bases between. The CDR3 has 11 amino acids. The V gene's germline CDR1 is LNHNV and CDR2 YYDKDF (reference sequence). CDR3 in amino acids: CATSGSYEQYF. The DNA for the CDR3 is TGTGCCACCAGCGGTTCCTACGAGCAGTACTTC. The complete variable domain, with remaining parts taken from reference TRBV15 and TRBJ2-7, reads DAMVIQNPRYQVTQFGKPVTLSCSQTLNHNVMYWYQQKSSQAPKLLFHYYDKDFNNEADTPDNFQSRRPNTSFCFLDIRSPGLGDTAMYLCATSGSYEQYFGPGTRLTVT.